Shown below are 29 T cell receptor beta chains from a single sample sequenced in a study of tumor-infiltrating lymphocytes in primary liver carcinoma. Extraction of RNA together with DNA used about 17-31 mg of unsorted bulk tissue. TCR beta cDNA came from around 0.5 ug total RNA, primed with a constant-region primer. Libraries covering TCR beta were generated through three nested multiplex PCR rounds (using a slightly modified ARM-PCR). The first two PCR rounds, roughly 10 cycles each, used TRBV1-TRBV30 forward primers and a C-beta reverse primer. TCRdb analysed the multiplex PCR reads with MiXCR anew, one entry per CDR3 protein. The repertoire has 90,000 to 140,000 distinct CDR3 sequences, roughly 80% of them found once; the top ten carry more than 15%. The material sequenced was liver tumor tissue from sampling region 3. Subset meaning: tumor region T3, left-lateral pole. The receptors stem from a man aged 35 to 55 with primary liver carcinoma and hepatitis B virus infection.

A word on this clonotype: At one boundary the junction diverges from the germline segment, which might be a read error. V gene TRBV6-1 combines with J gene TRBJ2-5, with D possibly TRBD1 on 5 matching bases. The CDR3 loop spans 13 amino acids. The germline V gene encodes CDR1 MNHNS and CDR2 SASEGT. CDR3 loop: CASSVRGAETHYF. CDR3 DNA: TGTGCCAGTAGTGTAAGGGGTGCAGAGACCCACTATTTC.

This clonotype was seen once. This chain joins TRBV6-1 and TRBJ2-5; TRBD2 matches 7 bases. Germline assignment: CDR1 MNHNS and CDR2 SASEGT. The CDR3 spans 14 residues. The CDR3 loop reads CVSNAGLVQETQYF. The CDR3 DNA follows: TGTGTCAGTAATGCAGGACTAGTCCAGGAGACCCAGTACTTC.

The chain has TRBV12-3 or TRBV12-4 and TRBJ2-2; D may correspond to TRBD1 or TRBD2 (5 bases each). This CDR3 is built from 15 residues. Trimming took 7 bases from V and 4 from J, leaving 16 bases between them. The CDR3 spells CASNGQAVTTGELFF. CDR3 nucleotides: TGTGCCAGCAATGGACAAGCGGTTACCACCGGGGAGCTGTTTTTT.

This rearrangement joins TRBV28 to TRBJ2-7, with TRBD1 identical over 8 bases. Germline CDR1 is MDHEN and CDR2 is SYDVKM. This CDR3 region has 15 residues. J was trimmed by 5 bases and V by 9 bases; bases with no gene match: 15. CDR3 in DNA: TGTGCCAGTCCGTCACCGGACAGGGTCTACCACGAGCAGTACTTC. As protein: CASPSPDRVYHEQYF.

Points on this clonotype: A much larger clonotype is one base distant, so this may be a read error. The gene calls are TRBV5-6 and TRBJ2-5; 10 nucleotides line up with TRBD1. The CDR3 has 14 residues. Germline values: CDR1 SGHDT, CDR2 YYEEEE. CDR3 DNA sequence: TGTGCCAGCAGCTTGCGGACAGGGGGAGAGGCCCAGTACTTC. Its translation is CASSLRTGGEAQYF.

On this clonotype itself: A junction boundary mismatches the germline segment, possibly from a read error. CDR3 sequence: CASSFDLGVAQLQHF. CDR3 nucleotide sequence: TGTGCGAGCAGCTTTGATCTGGGGGTGGCTCAGCTCCAGCATTTT. The chain uses TRBV11-3 and TRBJ1-5, with D tentatively TRBD1 (5 bases). This CDR3 is 15 amino acids long. The germline CDR1 and CDR2 sequences are SGHNT and YENEEA. Drawing the rest from reference TRBV11-3 and TRBJ1-5, the complete variable domain is EAGVVQSPRYKIIEKKQPVAFWCNPISGHNTLYWYLQNLGQGPELLIRYENEEAVDDSQLPKDRFSAERLKGVDSTLKIQPAELGDSAVYLCASSFDLGVAQLQHFGDGTRLSIL.

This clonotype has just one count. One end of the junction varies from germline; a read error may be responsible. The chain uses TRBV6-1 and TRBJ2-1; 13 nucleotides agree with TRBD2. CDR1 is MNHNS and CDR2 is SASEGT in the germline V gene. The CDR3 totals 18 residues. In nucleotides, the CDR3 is TGTGCCAGCAGTGGCTGGACTAGCGGGAGTTTGTTCTACAATGAGCAGCTCTTC. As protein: CASSGWTSGSLFYNEQLF.

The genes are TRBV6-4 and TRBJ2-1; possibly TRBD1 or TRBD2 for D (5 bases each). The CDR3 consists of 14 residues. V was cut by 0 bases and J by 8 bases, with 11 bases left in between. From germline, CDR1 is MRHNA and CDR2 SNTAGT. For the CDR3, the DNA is TGTGCCAGCAGTGACTCAGCGGAAGGGGATGAGCAGTTCTTC. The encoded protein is CASSDSAEGDEQFF.

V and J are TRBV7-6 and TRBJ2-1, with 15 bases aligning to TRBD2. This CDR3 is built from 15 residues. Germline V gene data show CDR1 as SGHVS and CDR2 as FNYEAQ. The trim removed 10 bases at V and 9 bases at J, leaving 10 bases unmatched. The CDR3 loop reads CATFGTSGRIGEQFF. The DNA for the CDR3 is TGTGCCACGTTCGGGACTAGCGGGAGGATTGGTGAGCAGTTCTTC.

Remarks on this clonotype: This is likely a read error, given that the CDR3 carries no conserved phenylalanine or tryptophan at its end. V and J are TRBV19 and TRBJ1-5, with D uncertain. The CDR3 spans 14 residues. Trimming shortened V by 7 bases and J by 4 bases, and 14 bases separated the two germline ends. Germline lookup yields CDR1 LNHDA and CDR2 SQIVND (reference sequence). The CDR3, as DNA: TGTGCCAGTACCCCAGGCTTCGGTAATCAGCCCCAGCATTAT. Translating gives CASTPGFGNQPQHY.

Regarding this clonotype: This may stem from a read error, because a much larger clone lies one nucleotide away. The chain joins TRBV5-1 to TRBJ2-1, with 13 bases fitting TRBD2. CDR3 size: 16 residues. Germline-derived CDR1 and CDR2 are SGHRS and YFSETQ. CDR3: CASSTLGLAGANGQFF. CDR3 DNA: TGCGCCAGCAGCACGCTCGGACTAGCGGGAGCAAATGGGCAGTTCTTC. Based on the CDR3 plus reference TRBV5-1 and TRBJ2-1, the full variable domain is KAGVTQTPRYLIKTRGQQVTLSCSPISGHRSVSWYQQTPGQGLQFLFEYFSETQRNKGNFPGRFSGRQFSNSRSEMNVSTLELGDSALYLCASSTLGLAGANGQFFGPGTRLTVL.

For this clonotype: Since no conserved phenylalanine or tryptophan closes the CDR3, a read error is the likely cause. This CDR3 reads CAGSGPGGMNTGELFY. Written as DNA, the CDR3 is TGTGCCGGCTCGGGCCCAGGGGGAATGAACACCGGGGAGCTGTTTTAT. The V call is TRBV2, the J call TRBJ2-2; 7 nucleotides align to TRBD1. Germline loops: CDR1 SNHLY, CDR2 FYNNEI. The CDR3 is 16 residues long. With V trimmed by 11 bases and J by 1 base, 13 bases remained unmatched.

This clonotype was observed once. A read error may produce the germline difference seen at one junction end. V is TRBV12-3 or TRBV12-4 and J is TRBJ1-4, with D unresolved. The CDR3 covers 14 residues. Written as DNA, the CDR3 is TGTGCCAGCAGAAGGGCTGCAACTAATGAAAAACTGTTCTTT. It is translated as CASRRAATNEKLFF.

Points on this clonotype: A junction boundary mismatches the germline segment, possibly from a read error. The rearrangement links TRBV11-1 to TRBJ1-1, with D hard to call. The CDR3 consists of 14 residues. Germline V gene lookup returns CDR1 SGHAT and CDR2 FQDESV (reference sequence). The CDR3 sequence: CARSLSRGIAEAFF. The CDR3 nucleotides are TGTGCCAGGAGCTTAAGTCGGGGAATAGCTGAGGCTTTCTTT.

CDR3 coding DNA: TGCAGCGTTGAGGGTCGACAGGGGGCCTACCACTCCTACAATGAGCAGTTCTTC. It codes for CSVEGRQGAYHSYNEQFF. The chain has TRBV29-1 and TRBJ2-1, with 10 nucleotides matching TRBD1. The V gene end was trimmed by 3 bases and the J gene end by 0 bases; junction bases not matched to a gene: 11. The CDR3 is made up of 18 amino acids. Germline lookup yields CDR1 SQVTM and CDR2 ANQGSEA.

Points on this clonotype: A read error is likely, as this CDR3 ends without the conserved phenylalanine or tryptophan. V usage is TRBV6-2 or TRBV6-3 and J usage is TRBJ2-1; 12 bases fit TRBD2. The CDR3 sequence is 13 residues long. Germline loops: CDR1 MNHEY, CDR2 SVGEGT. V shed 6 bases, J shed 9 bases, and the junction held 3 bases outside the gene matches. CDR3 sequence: CASRTSGRTEQFS. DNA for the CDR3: TGTGCCAGCAGGACTAGCGGGAGAACTGAGCAGTTCTCA.

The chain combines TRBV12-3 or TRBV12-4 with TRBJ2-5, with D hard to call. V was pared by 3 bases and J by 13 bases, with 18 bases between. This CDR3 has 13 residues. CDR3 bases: TGTGCCAGCAGTTTGAGGTCAGAAGAGACTCGGTACTTC. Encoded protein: CASSLRSEETRYF.

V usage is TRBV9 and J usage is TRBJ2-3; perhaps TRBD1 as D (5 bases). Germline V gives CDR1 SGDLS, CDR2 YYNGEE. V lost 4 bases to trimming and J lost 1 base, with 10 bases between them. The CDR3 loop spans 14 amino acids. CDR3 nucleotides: TGTGCCAGCAGCCTCAGGGTGGGCACAGATACGCAGTATTTT. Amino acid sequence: CASSLRVGTDTQYF. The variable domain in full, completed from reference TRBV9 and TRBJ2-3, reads DSGVTQTPKHLITATGQRVTLRCSPRSGDLSVYWYQQSLDQGLQFLIQYYNGEERAKGNILERFSAQQFPDLHSELNLSSLELGDSALYFCASSLRVGTDTQYFGPGTRLTVL.

CDR3 nucleotide sequence: TGTGCCAACAGCCTCGGCGGCGGAGACGGGGAGCTGTTTTTT. It is translated as CANSLGGGDGELFF. This chain links TRBV6-5 with TRBJ2-2, with D unresolved. The germline V gene has CDR1 MNHEY and CDR2 SVGAGI. Between the trimmed V and J ends, which lost 10 bases and 7 bases, there was a span of 19 bases. The CDR3 sequence is 14 residues long.

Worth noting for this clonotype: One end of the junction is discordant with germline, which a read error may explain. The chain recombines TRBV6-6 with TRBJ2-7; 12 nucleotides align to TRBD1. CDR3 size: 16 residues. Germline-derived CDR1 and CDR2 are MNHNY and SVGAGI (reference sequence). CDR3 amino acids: CAGSSTPGQGAPEQYF. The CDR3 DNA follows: TGTGCCGGCAGTTCTACCCCGGGACAGGGGGCTCCTGAGCAGTACTTC.

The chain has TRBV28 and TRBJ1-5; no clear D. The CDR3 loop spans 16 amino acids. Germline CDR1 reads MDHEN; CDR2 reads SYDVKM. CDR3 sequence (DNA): TGTGACAGTAGTTTACCTGATTCAGCGCTAAATCAGCCCCAGCATTTT. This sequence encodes CDSSLPDSALNQPQHF.

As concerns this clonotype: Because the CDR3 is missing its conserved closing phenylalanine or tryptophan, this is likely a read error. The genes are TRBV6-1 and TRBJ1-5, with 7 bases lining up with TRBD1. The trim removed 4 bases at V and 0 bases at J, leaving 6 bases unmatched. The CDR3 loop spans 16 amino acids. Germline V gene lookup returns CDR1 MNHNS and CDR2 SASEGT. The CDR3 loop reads CASSGRQGVSNQPQHL. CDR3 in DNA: TGTGCCAGCAGTGGGCGACAGGGAGTTAGCAATCAGCCCCAGCATCTT.

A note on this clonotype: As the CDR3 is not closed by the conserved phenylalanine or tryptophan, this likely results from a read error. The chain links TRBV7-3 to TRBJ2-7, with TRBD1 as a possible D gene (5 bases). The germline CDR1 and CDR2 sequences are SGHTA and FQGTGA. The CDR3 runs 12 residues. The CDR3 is CANSFRVHEQYS. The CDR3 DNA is TGTGCCAACAGCTTCAGGGTCCACGAGCAGTACTCC.

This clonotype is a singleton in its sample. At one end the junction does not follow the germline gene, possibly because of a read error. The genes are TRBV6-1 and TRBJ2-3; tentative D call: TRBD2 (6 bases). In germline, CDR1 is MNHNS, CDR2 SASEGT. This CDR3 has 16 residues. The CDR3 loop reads CARSVRRGLRTDTQYF. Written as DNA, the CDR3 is TGTGCCAGGAGTGTAAGGCGGGGACTTCGCACAGATACGCAATATTTT.

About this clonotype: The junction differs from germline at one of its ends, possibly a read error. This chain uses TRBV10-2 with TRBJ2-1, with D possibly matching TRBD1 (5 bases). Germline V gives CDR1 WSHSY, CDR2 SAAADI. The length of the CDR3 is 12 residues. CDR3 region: CTSSESTWGQGF. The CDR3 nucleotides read TGCACCAGCAGTGAGTCGACTTGGGGTCAGGGCTTC.

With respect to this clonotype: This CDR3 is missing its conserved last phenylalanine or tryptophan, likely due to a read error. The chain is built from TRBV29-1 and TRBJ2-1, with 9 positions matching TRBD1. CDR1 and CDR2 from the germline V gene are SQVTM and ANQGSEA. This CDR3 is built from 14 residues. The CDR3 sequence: CSVPRTGVKGEQFI. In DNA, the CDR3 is TGTAGCGTTCCCCGGACAGGGGTGAAGGGTGAGCAGTTCATC.

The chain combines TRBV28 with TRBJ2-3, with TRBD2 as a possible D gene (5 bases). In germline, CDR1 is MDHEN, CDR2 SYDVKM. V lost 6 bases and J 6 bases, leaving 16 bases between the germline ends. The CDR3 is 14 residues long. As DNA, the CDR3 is TGTGCCAGCAGCATCCCTAGCAGGCAGGATACGCAGTATTTT. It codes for CASSIPSRQDTQYF.

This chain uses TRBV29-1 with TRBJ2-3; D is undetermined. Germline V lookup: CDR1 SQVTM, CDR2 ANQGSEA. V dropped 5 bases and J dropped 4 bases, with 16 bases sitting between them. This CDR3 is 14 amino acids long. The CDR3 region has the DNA TGCAGCGTTTACGGTACATGGGCGTCAGATACGCAGTATTTT. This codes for CSVYGTWASDTQYF.

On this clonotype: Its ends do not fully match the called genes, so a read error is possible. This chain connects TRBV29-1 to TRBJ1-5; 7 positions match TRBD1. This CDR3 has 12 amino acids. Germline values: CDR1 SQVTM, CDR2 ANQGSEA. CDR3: CNVVTGNQPQRF. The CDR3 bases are TGCAACGTGGTGACAGGGAATCAGCCCCAGCGTTTT.